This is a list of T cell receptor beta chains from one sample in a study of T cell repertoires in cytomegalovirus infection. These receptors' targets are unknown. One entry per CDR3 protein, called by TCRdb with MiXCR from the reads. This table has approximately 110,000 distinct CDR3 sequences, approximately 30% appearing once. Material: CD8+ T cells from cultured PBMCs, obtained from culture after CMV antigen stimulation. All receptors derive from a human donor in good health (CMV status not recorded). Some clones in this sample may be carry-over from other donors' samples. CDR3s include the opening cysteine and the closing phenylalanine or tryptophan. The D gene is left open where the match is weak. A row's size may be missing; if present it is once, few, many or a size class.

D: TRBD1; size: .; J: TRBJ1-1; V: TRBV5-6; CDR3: CASSLTDGTVYTEAFF; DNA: TGTGCCAGCAGCTTGACAGACGGGACAGTCTACACTGAAGCTTTCTTT
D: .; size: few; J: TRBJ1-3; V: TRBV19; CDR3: CASSPHLWGAGNTIYF; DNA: TGTGCCAGTAGTCCCCACCTATGGGGTGCCGGAAACACCATATATTTT
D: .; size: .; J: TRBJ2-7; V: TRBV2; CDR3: CASEGGSYEQYF; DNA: TGTGCCAGCGAGGGGGGATCCTACGAGCAGTACTTC
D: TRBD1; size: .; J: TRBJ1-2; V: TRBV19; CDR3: CASSPSGQGYYGYTF; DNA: TGTGCCAGTAGTCCTTCGGGACAGGGCTACTATGGCTACACCTTC
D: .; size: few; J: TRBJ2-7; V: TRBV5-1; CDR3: CASSPGTVQGYEQYF; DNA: TGCGCCAGCAGTCCCGGGACCGTCCAGGGGTACGAGCAGTACTTC
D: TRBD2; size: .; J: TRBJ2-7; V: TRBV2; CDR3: CASMRERGAAYEQYF; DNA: TGTGCCAGCATGAGGGAGCGGGGGGCAGCCTACGAGCAGTACTTC
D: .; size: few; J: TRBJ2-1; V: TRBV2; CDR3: CASSLKPLHLFYNEQFF; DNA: TGTGCCAGCAGCCTAAAGCCTCTCCATCTATTCTACAATGAGCAGTTCTTC
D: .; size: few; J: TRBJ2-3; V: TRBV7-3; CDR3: CASSWGGTIAPVAVADTQYF; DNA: TGTGCCAGCAGCTGGGGTGGGACAATAGCCCCAGTCGCGGTAGCAGATACGCAGTATTTT
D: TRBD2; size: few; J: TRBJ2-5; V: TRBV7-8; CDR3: CASTGSSGGWATQYF; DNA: TGTGCCAGCACCGGGTCTAGCGGGGGTTGGGCGACCCAGTACTTC
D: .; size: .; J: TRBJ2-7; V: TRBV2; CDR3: CASPNGDGSYEQYF; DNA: TGTGCCAGCCCTAATGGGGACGGATCCTACGAGCAGTACTTC
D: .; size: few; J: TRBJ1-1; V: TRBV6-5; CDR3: CASSYHGGNTEAFF; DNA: TGTGCCAGCAGTTACCATGGGGGGAACACTGAAGCTTTCTTT
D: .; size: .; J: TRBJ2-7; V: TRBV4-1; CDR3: CASSQDRGAATDEQYF; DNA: TGCGCCAGCAGCCAAGATCGAGGGGCCGCGACCGACGAGCAGTACTTC
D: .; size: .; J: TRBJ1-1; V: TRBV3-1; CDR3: CASSQAGETEAFF; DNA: TGTGCCAGCAGCCAGGCGGGGGAGACTGAAGCTTTCTTT
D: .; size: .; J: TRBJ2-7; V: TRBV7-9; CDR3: CASSLALATSSREQYF; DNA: TGTGCCAGCAGCTTAGCCCTAGCAACCTCAAGCCGTGAGCAGTACTTC
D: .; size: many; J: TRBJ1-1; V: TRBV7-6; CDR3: CASSFGPNTEAFF; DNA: TGTGCCAGCAGCTTCGGTCCGAACACTGAAGCTTTCTTT
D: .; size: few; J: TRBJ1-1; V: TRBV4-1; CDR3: CASSQDWGLGTEAFF; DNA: TGCGCCAGCAGCCAAGATTGGGGGCTAGGCACTGAAGCTTTCTTT
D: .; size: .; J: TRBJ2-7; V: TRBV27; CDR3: CASGRDLTYEQYF; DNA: TGTGCCAGCGGCCGGGACTTAACCTACGAGCAGTACTTC
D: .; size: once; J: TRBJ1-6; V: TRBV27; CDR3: CASSLYGGAGSPLHF; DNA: TGTGCCAGCAGTTTGTATGGGGGGGCCGGTTCACCCCTCCACTTT
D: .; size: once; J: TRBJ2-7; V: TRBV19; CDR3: CASSEGGHHYEQYF; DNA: TGTGCCAGTAGCGAGGGGGGACACCACTACGAGCAGTACTTC
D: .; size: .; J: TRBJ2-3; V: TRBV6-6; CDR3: CTTGRGGGDTQYF; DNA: TGCACAACGGGGCGGGGAGGTGGAGATACGCAGTATTTT
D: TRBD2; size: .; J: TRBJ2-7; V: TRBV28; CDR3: CASTSSGGALDEQYF; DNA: TGTGCCAGCACCTCTAGCGGGGGGGCACTCGACGAGCAGTACTTC
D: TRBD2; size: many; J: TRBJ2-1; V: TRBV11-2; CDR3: CASSLRPSLAGGYSSPYNEQFF; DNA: TGTGCCAGCAGCTTACGCCCTTCGCTAGCGGGGGGTTACAGCTCCCCCTACAATGAGCAGTTCTTC
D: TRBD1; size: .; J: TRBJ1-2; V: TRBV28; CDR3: CASSLGGTEGYGIYGYTF; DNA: TGTGCCAGCAGCCTAGGCGGGACAGAGGGCTATGGGATCTATGGCTACACCTTC
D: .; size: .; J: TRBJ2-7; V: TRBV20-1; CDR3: CSARGGTVPREQYF; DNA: TGCAGTGCTAGAGGGGGGACGGTCCCCCGGGAGCAGTACTTC
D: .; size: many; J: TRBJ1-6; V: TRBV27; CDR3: CASSISGGDSPLHF; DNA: TGTGCCAGCTCTATTTCGGGGGGCGATTCACCCCTCCACTTT
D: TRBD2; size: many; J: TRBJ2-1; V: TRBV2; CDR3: CASSIGGAVNEQFF; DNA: TGTGCCAGCAGTATCGGGGGGGCCGTCAATGAGCAGTTCTTC
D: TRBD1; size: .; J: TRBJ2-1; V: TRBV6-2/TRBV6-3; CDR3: CASSHSRTGLNEQFF; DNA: TGTGCCAGCAGCCACTCCAGGACAGGGCTTAATGAGCAGTTCTTC
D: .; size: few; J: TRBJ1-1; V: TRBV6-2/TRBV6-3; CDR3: CASSQTLLEQGLDTEAFF; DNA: TGTGCCAGCAGTCAGACACTACTCGAACAGGGACTGGACACTGAAGCTTTCTTT
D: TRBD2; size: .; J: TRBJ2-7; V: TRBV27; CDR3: CASTSGGAGEQYF; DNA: TGTGCCAGCACTAGCGGGGGGGCCGGCGAGCAGTACTTC
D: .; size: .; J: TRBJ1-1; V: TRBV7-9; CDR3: CASSLMSSPFRKAFF; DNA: TGTGCCAGCAGCTTAATGAGTTCTCCCTTCCGTAAAGCTTTCTTT
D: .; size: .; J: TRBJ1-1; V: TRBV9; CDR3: CASSRRAEKNTEAFF; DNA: TGTGCCAGTAGTAGAAGGGCGGAAAAGAACACTGAAGCTTTCTTT
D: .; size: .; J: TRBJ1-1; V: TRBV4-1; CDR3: CASSQDLRQNTEAFF; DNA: TGCGCCAGCAGCCAAGATCTCCGACAGAACACTGAAGCTTTCTTT
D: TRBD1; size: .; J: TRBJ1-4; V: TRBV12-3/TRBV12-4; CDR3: CATSGGEKLFF; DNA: TGTGCCACCTCAGGGGGTGAAAAACTGTTTTTT
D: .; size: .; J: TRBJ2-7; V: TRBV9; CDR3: CASSATSDTLFYYEQYF; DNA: TGTGCCAGCAGCGCCACATCGGACACATTATTTTACTACGAGCAGTACTTC
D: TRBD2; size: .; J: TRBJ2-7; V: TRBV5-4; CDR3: CASSPAGGGYEQYF; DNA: TGTGCCAGCAGTCCAGCGGGGGGGGGCTACGAGCAGTACTTC
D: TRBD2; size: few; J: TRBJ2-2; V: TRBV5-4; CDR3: CASSWGLAGGPDTGELFF; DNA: TGTGCCAGCAGCTGGGGACTAGCGGGGGGGCCGGACACCGGGGAGCTGTTTTTT
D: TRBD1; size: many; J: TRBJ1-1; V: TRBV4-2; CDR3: CASSQRTVTGWWNTEAFF; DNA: TGTGCCAGCAGCCAACGGACGGTGACAGGGTGGTGGAACACTGAAGCTTTCTTT
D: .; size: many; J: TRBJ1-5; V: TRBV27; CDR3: CASSFRGAGNQPQHF; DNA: TGTGCCAGCAGTTTTAGGGGCGCGGGCAATCAGCCCCAGCATTTT
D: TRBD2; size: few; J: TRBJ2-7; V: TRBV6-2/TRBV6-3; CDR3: CASSYSTASGGTYEQYF; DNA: TGTGCCAGCAGTTACTCGACGGCTAGCGGGGGGACCTACGAGCAGTACTTC
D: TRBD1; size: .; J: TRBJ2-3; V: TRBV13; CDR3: CASSAGQGTDTQYF; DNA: TGTGCCAGCAGCGCCGGACAGGGCACAGATACGCAGTATTTT
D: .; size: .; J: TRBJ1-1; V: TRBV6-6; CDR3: CASSYSNGGTEAFF; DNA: TGTGCCAGCAGTTACTCGAATGGGGGCACTGAAGCTTTCTTT
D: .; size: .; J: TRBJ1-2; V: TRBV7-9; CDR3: CASSASRDRQYTF; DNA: TGTGCCAGCAGCGCCTCCCGGGACCGACAGTACACCTTC
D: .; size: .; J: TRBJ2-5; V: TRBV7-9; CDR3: CASSFTLRQETQYF; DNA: TGTGCCAGCAGCTTCACGCTGCGTCAAGAGACCCAGTACTTC
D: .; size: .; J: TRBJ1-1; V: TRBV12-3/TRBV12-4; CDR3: CASSLDVPPNTEAFF; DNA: TGTGCCAGCAGTTTAGACGTCCCCCCCAACACTGAAGCTTTCTTT
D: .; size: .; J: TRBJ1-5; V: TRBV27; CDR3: CASSLSGTGQPQHF; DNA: TGTGCCAGCAGTTTAAGCGGGACGGGGCAGCCCCAGCATTTT
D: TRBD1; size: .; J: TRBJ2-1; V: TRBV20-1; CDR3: CSALIQGASSYNEQFF; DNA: TGCAGTGCTCTTATTCAGGGGGCGAGCTCCTACAATGAGCAGTTCTTC
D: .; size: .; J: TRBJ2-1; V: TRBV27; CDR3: CASSFDRFVVDNEQFF; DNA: TGTGCCAGCAGTTTCGACCGGTTCGTAGTCGACAATGAGCAGTTCTTC
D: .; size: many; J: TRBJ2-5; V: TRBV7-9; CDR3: CASSPLAFGVQETQYF; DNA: TGTGCCAGCAGCCCCCTAGCGTTCGGAGTCCAAGAGACCCAGTACTTC